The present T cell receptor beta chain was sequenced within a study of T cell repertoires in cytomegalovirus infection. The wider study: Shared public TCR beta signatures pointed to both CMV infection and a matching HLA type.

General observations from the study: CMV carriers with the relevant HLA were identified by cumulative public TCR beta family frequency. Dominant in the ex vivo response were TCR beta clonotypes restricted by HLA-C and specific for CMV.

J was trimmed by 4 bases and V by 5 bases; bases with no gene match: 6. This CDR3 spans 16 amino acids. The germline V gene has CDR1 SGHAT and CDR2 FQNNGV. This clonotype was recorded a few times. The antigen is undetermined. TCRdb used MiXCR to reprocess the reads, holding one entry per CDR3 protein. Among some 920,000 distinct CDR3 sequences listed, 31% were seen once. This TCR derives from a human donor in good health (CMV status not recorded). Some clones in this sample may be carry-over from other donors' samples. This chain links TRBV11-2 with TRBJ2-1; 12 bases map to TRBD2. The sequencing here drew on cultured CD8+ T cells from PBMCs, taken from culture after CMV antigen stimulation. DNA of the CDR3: TGTGCCAGCAGCACCTGGACTAGCGGGGCGTACAATGAGCAGTTCTTC. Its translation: CASSTWTSGAYNEQFF.